The next 32 T cell receptor beta chains were all read from a single sample in a study of cytotoxic CD8 clonotypes in ibrutinib-treated CLL. Sequencing used immunoSEQ multiplex PCR; TCRdb keeps in-frame clones, though not all of them. Counted here are 150,000 or so clones, around three quarters occurring once; the ten biggest clones make up around 13%. Here the sequenced sample was PBMCs, taken after 12 months of ibrutinib treatment. These receptors originate from a human donor with chronic lymphocytic leukemia.

This chain links TRBV28 with TRBJ2-7; no clear D gene. Germline CDR1 MDHEN, CDR2 SYDVKM. V lost 5 bases, J lost 4 bases, and 9 bases lay in between. CDR3 length: 12 residues. The CDR3 nucleotides are TGTGCCAGCAGTCGCGGTGGATACGAGCAGTACTTC. Translating gives CASSRGGYEQYF.

The gene calls are TRBV21-1 and TRBJ1-1; TRBD1, as called in the table, went unchecked against the DNA. TRBV21-1 is marked as a pseudogene. This CDR3 is 17 amino acids long. The CDR3 loop is CASSKGDRRYMNTEAFF. CDR3 DNA: TGTGCCAGCAGCAAAGGGGACAGGAGATACATGAACACTGAAGCTTTCTTT.

The rearrangement links TRBV30 to TRBJ1-4; possibly TRBD1 for D (5 bases). The CDR3 spans 13 residues. Trimming took off 5 bases at V and 6 bases at J, with 13 bases between the two ends. The germline V gene has CDR1 GTSNPN and CDR2 SVGIG (reference sequence). The CDR3: CAWSPGLYEKLFF. The CDR3 DNA sequence: TGTGCCTGGTCCCCAGGGTTGTATGAAAAACTGTTTTTT.

The chain combines TRBV5-6 with TRBJ2-5, with TRBD2 matching over 8 bases. The trim removed 4 bases at V and 5 bases at J, leaving 10 bases unmatched. This CDR3 spans 15 amino acids. CDR1 is SGHDT and CDR2 is YYEEEE in the germline V gene. The CDR3 sequence is CASSRGASGLETQYF. For the CDR3, the DNA is TGTGCCAGCAGCCGGGGCGCTAGCGGGCTTGAGACCCAGTACTTC.

The V gene is TRBV7-9, the J gene TRBJ1-3, with D hard to call. The CDR3 consists of 14 residues. The germline V gene encodes CDR1 SEHNR and CDR2 FQNEAQ (reference sequence). V dropped 5 bases and J dropped 4 bases, with 12 bases sitting between them. The CDR3 nucleotides are TGTGCCAGCAGCCCTGGACCCTTGGGAAACACCATATATTTT. This encodes CASSPGPLGNTIYF.

CDR3 nucleotides: TGTGCCAGCAGCTTAGTCAGGGCCAATGGCTACACCTTC. It codes for CASSLVRANGYTF. The chain couples TRBV11-2 to TRBJ1-2, with D maybe TRBD1 (5 bases). Germline-derived CDR1 and CDR2 are SGHAT and FQNNGV. The CDR3 extends over 13 amino acids. The germline V and J ends were trimmed by 1 base and 6 bases, with 9 bases remaining between them.

The chain links TRBV20-1 to TRBJ1-1; D may be TRBD1 (5 bases). V shed 4 bases and J shed 8 bases, with 11 bases lying between them. The CDR3 spans 11 residues. The germline CDR1 and CDR2 sequences are DFQATT and SNEGSKA (reference sequence). CDR3 DNA: TGCAGTGCTAAAAGGGGCAGGGAAGCTTTCTTT. It encodes CSAKRGREAFF.

The J gene is TRBJ1-2, the V gene TRBV9; D is unresolved. Trimming shortened V by 0 bases and J by 4 bases, and 10 bases separated the two germline ends. Germline V gives CDR1 SGDLS, CDR2 YYNGEE. The CDR3 contains 14 residues. The CDR3 sequence: CASSVVPGTYGYTF. In DNA form, the CDR3 reads TGTGCCAGCAGCGTAGTCCCAGGAACCTATGGCTACACCTTC.

CDR3 region: CASSRQGLQSVGYTF. The CDR3 coding sequence is TGTGCCAGCAGTAGACAGGGCCTACAGAGCGTTGGCTACACCTTC. The V gene is TRBV6-5, the J gene TRBJ1-2; TRBD1 aligns across 7 bases. With V trimmed by 5 bases and J by 7 bases, 13 bases remained unmatched. The length of the CDR3 is 15 residues. Germline CDR1 is MNHEY and CDR2 is SVGAGI.

The V gene is TRBV14, the J gene TRBJ2-7, with D tentatively TRBD1 (6 bases). CDR1 SGHDN and CDR2 FVKESK come from the germline V gene. With 4 bases removed from V and 2 bases from J, the gap between germline ends came to 12 bases. The CDR3 has 14 amino acids. Here the CDR3 reads CASSPVQGAYEQYF. For the CDR3, the DNA is TGTGCCAGCAGCCCAGTACAGGGTGCCTACGAGCAGTACTTC.

The chain employs TRBV28 and TRBJ1-5; tentative D call: TRBD1 (6 bases). The CDR3 is made up of 14 amino acids. Trimming cost V 0 bases and J 8 bases, with 11 bases left between them. CDR1 is MDHEN and CDR2 is SYDVKM in the germline V gene. CDR3 DNA: TGTGCCAGCAGTTTATGGGACAGTGCTAAGCCCCAGCATTTT. It specifies CASSLWDSAKPQHF.

This chain uses TRBV19 with TRBJ1-5; 10 nucleotides match TRBD1. CDR1 and CDR2 from the germline V gene are LNHDA and SQIVND (reference sequence). The junction had 5 bases not matched to a gene; V was cut back by 4 bases and J by 11 bases. CDR3 length equals 13 residues. CDR3 nucleotide sequence: TGTGCCAGTAGTACGACAGGGGGCATGTCCCAGCATTTT. The encoded protein is CASSTTGGMSQHF.

The chain employs TRBV7-8 and TRBJ2-1; possibly TRBD2 for D (6 bases). The CDR3 length is 16 residues. Germline V gene data show CDR1 as SGHVS and CDR2 as FQNEAQ. Trimming pared 5 bases from V and 7 bases from J, leaving 21 bases between. The CDR3 spells CASSPPKVRGRNEQFF. In nucleotides, the CDR3 is TGTGCCAGCAGCCCCCCCAAGGTCCGGGGGAGGAATGAGCAGTTCTTC.

This clone was seen more than once but under ten times. The chain uses TRBV15 and TRBJ2-7, with D perhaps matching TRBD1 (6 bases). Trimming removed 0 bases at V and 2 bases at J, with 17 bases between. The CDR3 sequence is 17 residues long. From germline, CDR1 is LNHNV and CDR2 YYDKDF (reference sequence). DNA of the CDR3: TGTGCCACCAGCAGAGATCCGAACAGGGAATCAACCTACGAGCAGTACTTC. It is translated as CATSRDPNRESTYEQYF.

This chain links TRBV19 with TRBJ2-1; the D is unclear. Trimming pared 2 bases from V and 4 bases from J, leaving 6 bases between. The CDR3 is made up of 13 amino acids. CDR1 and CDR2 (germline): LNHDA, SQIVND (reference sequence). The CDR3 coding sequence is TGTGCCAGTAGTATAAGACTTTACAATGAGCAGTTCTTC. As protein: CASSIRLYNEQFF.

The CDR3 DNA follows: TGTGCCAGCAAGACAGACAGAGTAACCTACGAGCAGTACTTC. Translation gives CASKTDRVTYEQYF. The chain is built from TRBV7-2 and TRBJ2-7; D might be TRBD1 (5 bases). This CDR3 comprises 14 residues. V was cut by 7 bases and J by 2 bases, with 15 bases left in between. CDR1 SGHTA and CDR2 FQGNSA come from the germline V gene.

The chain joins TRBV27 to TRBJ2-7, with D maybe TRBD1 (6 bases). The CDR3 extends over 14 amino acids. Trimming took 3 bases from V and 1 from J, leaving 10 bases between them. CDR1 and CDR2 (germline): MNHEY, SMNVEV (reference sequence). The CDR3 DNA sequence: TGTGCCAGCAGTTTGGGACACCTATCCTACGAGCAGTACTTC. Its translation: CASSLGHLSYEQYF.

The genes are TRBV19 and TRBJ2-7; 9 nucleotides agree with TRBD2. Germline V CDR1 and CDR2: LNHDA, SQIVND (reference sequence). CDR3 size: 17 residues. V lost 6 bases and J lost 1; bases outside the gene matches: 13. CDR3: CASSPESRTSVSYEQYF. As DNA, the CDR3 is TGTGCCAGTAGCCCAGAGAGTCGGACTAGCGTTTCCTACGAGCAGTACTTC.

This rearrangement joins TRBV7-8 to TRBJ2-3; D not resolved. The V and J ends lost 5 bases and 4 bases respectively, with 22 bases between them. Germline V gene sequence: CDR1 SGHVS, CDR2 FQNEAQ. The CDR3 runs 17 residues. This CDR3 reads CASSPQRHIASADTQYF. CDR3 bases: TGTGCCAGCAGCCCACAAAGGCACATAGCCTCGGCAGATACGCAGTATTTT.

DNA for the CDR3: TGTGCCAGTAGTAAAACCGGGACAGGGGGGGTGTACAATGAGCAGTTCTTC. Its translation: CASSKTGTGGVYNEQFF. The gene calls are TRBV19 and TRBJ2-1; 11 nucleotides match TRBD1. The J segment lost 4 bases and the V segment lost 4 bases, leaving 9 bases of the junction unmatched. This CDR3 region has 17 residues. Germline V gene sequence: CDR1 LNHDA, CDR2 SQIVND (reference sequence).

This chain connects TRBV11-2 to TRBJ2-5; possibly TRBD1 for D (5 bases). The CDR3 loop spans 13 amino acids. V was cut by 1 base and J by 6 bases, with 9 bases left in between. CDR1 and CDR2 (germline): SGHAT, FQNNGV. The CDR3 DNA sequence: TGTGCCAGCAGCTTAGGACAGTGGAAGACCCAGTACTTC. The encoded protein is CASSLGQWKTQYF.

This clone appeared a few times. V usage is TRBV28 and J usage is TRBJ1-5; tentatively, D is TRBD1 (6 bases). Germline V lookup: CDR1 MDHEN, CDR2 SYDVKM. The germline V and J ends were trimmed by 6 bases and 3 bases, with 18 bases remaining between them. This CDR3 is 16 amino acids long. The chain's CDR3 is CASSPERQVFNQPQHF. CDR3 coding DNA: TGTGCCAGCAGCCCGGAAAGACAGGTTTTCAATCAGCCCCAGCATTTT.

The V call is TRBV21-1, the J call TRBJ1-5. TRBV21-1 has pseudogene status. This CDR3 has 16 residues. CDR3 coding DNA: TGTGCCAGCAGCAATAGTCGGTCGCCTCTCCATCAGCCCCAGCATTTT. Translation: CASSNSRSPLHQPQHF.

The chain recombines TRBV19 with TRBJ2-1, with TRBD2 matching over 11 bases. V gave up 0 bases and J gave up 8 bases; unmatched junction bases: 9. The CDR3 length is 17 residues. The V gene's germline CDR1 is LNHDA and CDR2 SQIVND (reference sequence). The CDR3 spells CASSIEPASGRLDEQFF. CDR3 coding DNA: TGTGCCAGTAGTATAGAGCCCGCTAGCGGGAGGCTTGATGAGCAGTTCTTC.

This clone has just one count. The rearrangement joins TRBV7-8 to TRBJ1-2; tentative D call: TRBD1 (6 bases). The germline gives CDR1 SGHVS, CDR2 FQNEAQ. V was cut by 4 bases and J by 0 bases, with 15 bases left in between. CDR3 length: 16 amino acids. The CDR3 region is CASSSGQMRANYGYTF. CDR3 bases: TGTGCCAGCAGCTCGGGACAAATGCGAGCTAACTATGGCTACACCTTC. Complete variable domain (other parts from reference TRBV7-8 and TRBJ1-2): GAGVSQSPRYKVAKRGQDVALRCDPISGHVSLFWYQQALGQGPEFLTYFQNEAQLDKSGLPSDRFFAERPEGSVSTLKIQRTQQEDSAVYLCASSSGQMRANYGYTFGSGTRLTVV.

This chain connects TRBV19 to TRBJ2-7, with D hard to call. Germline CDR1 and CDR2: LNHDA and SQIVND (reference sequence). Trimming left V 4 bases short and J 1 base short, with 5 bases between. The CDR3 covers 12 residues. The CDR3: CASSRSSYEQYF. The CDR3 DNA reads TGTGCCAGTAGTAGGTCGTCCTACGAGCAGTACTTC.

The gene calls are TRBV28 and TRBJ2-7; 13 positions agree with TRBD2. CDR3 length equals 16 residues. In germline, CDR1 is MDHEN, CDR2 SYDVKM. V shed 5 bases, J shed 5 bases, and the junction held 9 bases outside the gene matches. CDR3 sequence: CASSITGLAGDDEQYF. The CDR3 nucleotides are TGTGCCAGCAGTATAACCGGACTAGCGGGAGATGACGAGCAGTACTTC.

This clone showed up just once. The rearrangement links TRBV9 to TRBJ2-7; 7 nucleotides match TRBD2. This CDR3 comprises 16 residues. Trimming removed 0 bases from V and 4 bases from J; junction bases left unmatched: 10. Germline V CDR1 and CDR2: SGDLS, YYNGEE. Here the CDR3 reads CASSVGRTGGFYEQYF. The CDR3, as DNA: TGTGCCAGCAGCGTAGGACGAACGGGAGGCTTTTACGAGCAGTACTTC.

The rearrangement links TRBV7-8 to TRBJ2-5; 9 bases agree with TRBD1. CDR1 is SGHVS, CDR2 FQNEAQ, per germline. CDR3 length: 17 amino acids. V lost 3 bases and J lost 2; bases outside the gene matches: 10. CDR3 nucleotide sequence: TGTGCCAGCAGCTTCGCATCGCCGGGACAGGGACAAGAGACCCAGTACTTC. Protein sequence: CASSFASPGQGQETQYF.

The V and J genes are TRBV6-6 and TRBJ1-4; D gene ambiguous. The V and J ends lost 6 bases and 0 bases respectively, with 11 bases between them. Germline CDR1 MNHNY, CDR2 SVGAGI (reference sequence). The CDR3 has 15 amino acids. DNA for the CDR3: TGTGCCAGCAGCAGTCGCGCAGCAACTAATGAAAAACTGTTTTTT. It translates to CASSSRAATNEKLFF.

This clone was detected only a few times. The chain combines TRBV6-6 with TRBJ1-2; TRBD1 is a possible D gene (6 bases). The CDR3 is 14 amino acids. Germline CDR1 reads MNHNY; CDR2 reads SVGAGI (reference sequence). Trimming took 2 bases from V and 8 from J, leaving 15 bases between them. The CDR3 loop reads CASSYRGGNEGYTF. In DNA, the CDR3 is TGTGCCAGCAGTTACCGGGGGGGCAATGAAGGCTACACCTTC.

The CDR3 protein is CASRPRTSDNEQFF. CDR3 DNA sequence: TGTGCCAGCAGGCCGAGGACTAGCGACAATGAGCAGTTCTTC. The rearrangement links TRBV7-9 to TRBJ2-1, with TRBD2 identical over 9 bases. CDR1 and CDR2 from the germline V gene are SEHNR and FQNEAQ (reference sequence). This CDR3 has 14 amino acids. The junction had 5 bases not matched to a gene; V was cut back by 6 bases and J by 5 bases.